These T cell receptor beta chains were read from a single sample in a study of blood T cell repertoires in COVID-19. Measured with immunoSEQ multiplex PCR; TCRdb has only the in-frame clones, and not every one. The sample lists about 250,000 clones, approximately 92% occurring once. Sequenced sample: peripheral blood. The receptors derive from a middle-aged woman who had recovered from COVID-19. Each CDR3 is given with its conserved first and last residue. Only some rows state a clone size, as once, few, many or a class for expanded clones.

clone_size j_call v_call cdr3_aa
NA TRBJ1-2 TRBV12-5 CASGLPNLFGYTF
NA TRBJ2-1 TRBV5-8 CASSLGVRANEQFF
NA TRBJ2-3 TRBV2 CASRSGGTDTQYF
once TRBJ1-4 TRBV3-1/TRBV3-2 CASSQDPGTGYEKLFF
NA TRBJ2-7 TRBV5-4 CASSSMGTGEQYF
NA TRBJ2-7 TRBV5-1 CASSLSGDPYEQYF
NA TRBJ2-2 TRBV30 CATTSGVGTGELFF
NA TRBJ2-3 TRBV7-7 CASSQSRGAGDTQYF
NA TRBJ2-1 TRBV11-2 CASSGTGTGDPYEQFF
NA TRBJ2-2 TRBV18 CASSRETSGGTGELFF
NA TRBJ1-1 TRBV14 CASSQDRQGLKNTEAFF
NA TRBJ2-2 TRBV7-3 CASSLIQGTTFTGELFF
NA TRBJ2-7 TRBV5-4 CASSSGGTSYEQYF
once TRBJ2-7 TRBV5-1 CASSPPGTGNNEQYF
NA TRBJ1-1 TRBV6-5 CASRTKSTGSEAFF
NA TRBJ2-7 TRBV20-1 CSASRQADEQYF
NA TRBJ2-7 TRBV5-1 CASSFGGGVHEQYF
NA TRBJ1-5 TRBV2 CASRRDRASNQPQHF
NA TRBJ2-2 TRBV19 CASSIGGGAGELFF
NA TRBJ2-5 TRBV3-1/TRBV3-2 CASSLHRGEGETQYF
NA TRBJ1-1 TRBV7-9 CASSIGLSNTEAFF
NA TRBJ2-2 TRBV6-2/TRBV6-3 CASSLAGVNTGELFF
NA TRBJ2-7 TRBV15 CATSRAGQGAYEQYF
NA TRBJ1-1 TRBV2 CASSWGRTEAFF
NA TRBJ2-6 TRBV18 CASSPQTGGSGANVLTF
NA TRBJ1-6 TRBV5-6 CASSTTGAYNSPLHF
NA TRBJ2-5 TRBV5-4 CASSLGALGTSGSIETQYF
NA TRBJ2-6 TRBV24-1 CATSDSSGANVLTF
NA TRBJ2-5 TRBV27 CASSLSSVPQETQYF
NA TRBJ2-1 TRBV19 CASGTSGGIYNEQFF
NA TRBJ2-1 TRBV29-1 CSVEKASGPYNEQFF
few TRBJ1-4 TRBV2 CASIPGRGNEKLFF
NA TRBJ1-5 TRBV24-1 CATAGGQGGINQPQHF
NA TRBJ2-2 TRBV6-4 CASSARDSLTGELFF
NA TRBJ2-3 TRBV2 CASSDPGVTDTQYF
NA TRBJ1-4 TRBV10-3 CAISPRQGKEEKLFF
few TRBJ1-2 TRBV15 CATSRGDIRGYTF
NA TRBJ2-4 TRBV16 CASSKGLAGEVIQYF
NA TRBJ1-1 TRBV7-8 CASSRTGHQNTEAFF